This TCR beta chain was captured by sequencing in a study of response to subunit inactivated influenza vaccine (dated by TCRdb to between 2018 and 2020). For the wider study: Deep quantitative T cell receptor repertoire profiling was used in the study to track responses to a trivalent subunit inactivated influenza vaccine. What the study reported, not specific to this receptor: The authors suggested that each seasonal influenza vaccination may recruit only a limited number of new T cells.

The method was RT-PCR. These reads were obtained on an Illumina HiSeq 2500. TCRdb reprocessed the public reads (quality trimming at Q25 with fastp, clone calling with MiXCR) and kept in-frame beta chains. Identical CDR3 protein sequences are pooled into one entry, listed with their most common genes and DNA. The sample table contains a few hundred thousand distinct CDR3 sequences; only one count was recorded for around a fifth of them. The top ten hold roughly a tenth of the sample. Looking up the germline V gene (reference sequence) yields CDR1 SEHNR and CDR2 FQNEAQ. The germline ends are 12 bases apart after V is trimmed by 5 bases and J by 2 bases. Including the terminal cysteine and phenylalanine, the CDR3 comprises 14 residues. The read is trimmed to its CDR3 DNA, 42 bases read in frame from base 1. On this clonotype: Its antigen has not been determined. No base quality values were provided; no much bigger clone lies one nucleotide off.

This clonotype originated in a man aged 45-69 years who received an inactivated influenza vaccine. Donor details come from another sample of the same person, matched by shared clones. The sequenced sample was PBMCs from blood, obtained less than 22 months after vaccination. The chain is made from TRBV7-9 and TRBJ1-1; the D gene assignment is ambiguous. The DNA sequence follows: TGTGCCAGCAGCCTTATCACGAAAAACACTGAAGCTTTCTTT. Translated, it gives CASSLITKNTEAFF.